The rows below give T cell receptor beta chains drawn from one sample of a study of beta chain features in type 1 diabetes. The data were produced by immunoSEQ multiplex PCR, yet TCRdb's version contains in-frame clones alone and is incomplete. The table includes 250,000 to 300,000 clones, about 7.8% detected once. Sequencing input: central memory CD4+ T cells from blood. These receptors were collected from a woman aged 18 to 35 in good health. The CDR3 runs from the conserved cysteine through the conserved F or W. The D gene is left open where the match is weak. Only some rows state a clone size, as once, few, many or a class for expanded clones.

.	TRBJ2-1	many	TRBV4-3	CASSQDRGRIYNEQFF	TGCGCCAGCAGCCAAGATCGCGGGCGAATCTACAATGAGCAGTTCTTC
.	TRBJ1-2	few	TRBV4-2	CASSQEVRTYGYTF	TGTGCCAGCAGCCAAGAGGTACGGACCTATGGCTACACCTTC
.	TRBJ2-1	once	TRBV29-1	CSVVAGSFFSPRSEQFF	TGCAGCGTTGTTGCGGGAAGTTTTTTTTCCCCAAGGTCTGAGCAGTTCTTC
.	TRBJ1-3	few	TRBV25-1	CASRANRVDTIYF	TGTGCCAGCAGAGCTAACAGGGTGGACACCATATATTTT
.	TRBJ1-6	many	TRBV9	CASSGEPGPSPLHF	TGTGCCAGCAGCGGCGAGCCTGGGCCTTCACCCCTCCACTTT
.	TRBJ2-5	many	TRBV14	CASSHLGGQETQYF	TGTGCCAGCAGCCATCTTGGGGGCCAAGAGACCCAGTACTTC
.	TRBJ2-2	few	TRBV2	CASTYAGELFF	TGTGCCAGCACGTACGCCGGGGAGCTGTTTTTT
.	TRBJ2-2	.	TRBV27	CASSLSVGNTGELFF	TGTGCCAGCAGTTTATCGGTTGGGAACACCGGGGAGCTGTTTTTT
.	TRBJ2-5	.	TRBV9	CASSVASEEETQYF	TGTGCCAGCAGCGTAGCCAGTGAGGAAGAGACCCAGTACTTC
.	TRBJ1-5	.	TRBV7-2	CASSFGSSNQPQHF	TGTGCCAGCAGCTTCGGGTCCAGCAATCAGCCCCAGCATTTT
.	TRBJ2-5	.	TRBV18	CASSLQETQYF	TGTGCCAGCTCCCTCCAAGAGACCCAGTACTTC
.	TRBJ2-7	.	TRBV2	CASSSDRGEQYF	TGTGCCAGCAGTTCTGATCGAGGGGAGCAGTACTTC
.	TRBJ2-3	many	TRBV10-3	CAISAHSAFSTDTQYF	TGTGCCATCAGTGCCCACAGCGCTTTTAGCACAGATACGCAGTATTTT
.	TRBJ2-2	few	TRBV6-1	CASRTTGSNTGELFF	TGTGCCAGCAGGACTACAGGAAGCAACACCGGGGAGCTGTTTTTT
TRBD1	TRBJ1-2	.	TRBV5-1	CASSTGQVNYGYTF	TGCGCCAGCAGCACCGGACAGGTTAACTATGGCTACACCTTC
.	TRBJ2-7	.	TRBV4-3	CASSQEQSRPYEQYF	TGCGCCAGCAGCCAAGAGCAATCCAGACCCTACGAGCAGTACTTC
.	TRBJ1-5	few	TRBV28	CASSFLGTGRQPQHF	TGTGCCAGCAGTTTTTTGGGGACGGGGAGGCAGCCCCAGCATTTT
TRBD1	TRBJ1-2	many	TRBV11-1	CASSTGLDRGYHGYTF	TGTGCCAGCAGCACTGGACTTGACAGGGGATACCATGGCTACACCTTC
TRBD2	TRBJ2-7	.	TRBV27	CASSTQRGASYEQYF	TGTGCCAGCAGTACCCAGCGGGGGGCCTCCTACGAGCAGTACTTC
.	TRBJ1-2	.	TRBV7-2	CASSFNAGDGGYTF	TGTGCCAGCAGCTTCAATGCAGGAGATGGCGGCTACACCTTC
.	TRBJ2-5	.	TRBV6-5	CASNRRAQETQYF	TGTGCCAGCAACCGACGGGCTCAAGAGACCCAGTACTTC
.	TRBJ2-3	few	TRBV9	CASSVAADTQYF	TGTGCCAGCAGCGTGGCTGCAGATACGCAGTATTTT
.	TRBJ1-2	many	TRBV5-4	CASSQTGSAWRGYTF	TGTGCCAGCAGCCAAACTGGGAGTGCTTGGCGTGGCTACACCTTC
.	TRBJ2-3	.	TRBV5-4	CASSQERGGRAADTQYF	TGTGCCAGCAGCCAAGAACGAGGGGGGAGGGCCGCGGATACGCAGTATTTT
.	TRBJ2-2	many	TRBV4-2	CASSQTLQGELFF	TGTGCCAGCAGCCAAACCCTTCAGGGGGAGCTGTTTTTT
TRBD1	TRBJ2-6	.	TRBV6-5	CASSTGGSGANVLTF	TGTGCCAGCAGTACAGGGGGGTCTGGGGCCAACGTCCTGACTTTC
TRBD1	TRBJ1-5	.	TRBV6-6	CASSSPGQGNQPQHF	TGTGCCAGCAGTTCCCCGGGACAGGGAAATCAGCCCCAGCATTTT
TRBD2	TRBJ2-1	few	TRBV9	CASSVRGTTANEQFF	TGTGCCAGCAGCGTACGGGGGACTACCGCCAATGAGCAGTTCTTC
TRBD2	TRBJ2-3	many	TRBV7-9	CASSLRLAGGTDTQYF	TGTGCCAGCAGCCTACGACTAGCGGGAGGCACAGATACGCAGTATTTT
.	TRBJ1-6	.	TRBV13	CASSPRRGSPLHF	TGTGCCAGCAGCCCTAGGCGGGGTTCACCCCTCCACTTT
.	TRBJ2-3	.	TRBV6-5	CASRDTRDTDTQYF	TGTGCCAGCAGGGACACAAGGGACACAGATACGCAGTATTTT
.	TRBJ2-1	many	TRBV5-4	CASSLATNEQFF	TGTGCCAGCAGCTTGGCCACAAATGAGCAGTTCTTC
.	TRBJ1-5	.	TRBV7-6	CASSSRGQPQHF	TGTGCCAGCAGCTCCAGAGGGCAGCCCCAGCATTTT
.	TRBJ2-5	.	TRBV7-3	CASSLKYF	TGTGCCAGCAGCTTAAAGTACTTC
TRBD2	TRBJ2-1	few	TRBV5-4	CASSWLASGGANEQFF	TGTGCCAGCAGCTGGCTAGCTAGCGGGGGGGCGAATGAGCAGTTCTTC
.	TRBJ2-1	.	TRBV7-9	CASSLPGQSYNEQFF	TGTGCCAGCAGCTTACCCGGACAGTCATACAATGAGCAGTTCTTC
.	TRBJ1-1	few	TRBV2	CASSEIRANTEAFF	TGTGCCAGCAGTGAAATCCGGGCGAACACTGAAGCTTTCTTT
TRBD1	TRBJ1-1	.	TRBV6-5	CASSRRTGDTEAFF	TGTGCCAGCAGCCGTCGGACAGGAGACACTGAAGCTTTCTTT
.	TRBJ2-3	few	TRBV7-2	CASSTQGIGDTQYF	TGTGCCAGCAGCACCCAGGGGATCGGAGATACGCAGTATTTT
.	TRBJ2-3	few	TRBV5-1	CASSSRARPADTQYF	TGCGCCAGCAGCTCCAGGGCCAGGCCCGCAGATACGCAGTATTTT
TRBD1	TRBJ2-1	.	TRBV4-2	CASSKGQGSYNEQFF	TGTGCCAGCAGCAAAGGACAGGGCTCCTACAATGAGCAGTTCTTC
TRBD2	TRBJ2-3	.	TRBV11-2	CASSRWTSGIGDTQYF	TGTGCCAGCAGCCGCTGGACTAGCGGGATTGGTGATACGCAGTATTTT
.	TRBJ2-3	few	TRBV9	CASTPHPLPRGTDITDTQYF	TGTGCCAGCACCCCGCATCCACTTCCGAGGGGAACGGATATCACAGATACGCAGTATTTT
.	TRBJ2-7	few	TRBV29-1	CSVRRAGSPYEQYF	TGCAGCGTCCGAAGGGCCGGGAGCCCCTACGAGCAGTACTTC
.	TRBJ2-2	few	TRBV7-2	CASSGFMGAVGTGELFF	TGTGCCAGCAGCGGCTTTATGGGGGCAGTAGGCACCGGGGAGCTGTTTTTT
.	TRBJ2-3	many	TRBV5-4	CASSLQDTQYF	TGTGCCAGCAGCTTGCAAGATACGCAGTATTTT
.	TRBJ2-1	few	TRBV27	CASSLRRGGNEQFF	TGTGCCAGCAGTTTAAGACGAGGGGGGAATGAGCAGTTCTTC
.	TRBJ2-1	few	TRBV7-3	CASSLKSTGVAEQFF	TGTGCCAGCAGCTTAAAATCAACTGGGGTGGCTGAGCAGTTCTTC
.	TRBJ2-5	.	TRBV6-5	CASSWHLTGQETQYF	TGTGCCAGCAGTTGGCACCTCACAGGGCAAGAGACCCAGTACTTC